This entry is about one T cell receptor (beta chain). Its antigen is currently unknown. These data originate in a study of beta chain features in type 1 diabetes. Study background: Cell yields, gender and age were similar in healthy donors and patients. General observations from the study: Comparison showed that naive, central memory and Treg TCRB repertoires appeared more similar among patients than among healthy donors.

V lost 8 bases to trimming and J lost 5 bases, with 16 bases between them. Germline CDR1 and CDR2: SGHTA and FQGNSA. CDR3 size: 14 residues. Researchers reported sorting CD4+ naive, central memory, regulatory and stem cell-like memory cells via CD45RO/CCR7/CD25/CD127/CD95/CD27. Over 95% purity was reached by all sorted populations. Sequenced material consisted of expressed TCRB transcripts (all of the isolated RNA was reverse transcribed). Profiling relied on immunoSEQ multiplex PCR, and the TCRdb table lists in-frame clones only, not all of them. The sample includes some 230,000 clones, over 8.5% of them seen just once.

The chain uses TRBV7-2 and TRBJ2-1, with D tentatively TRBD2 (5 bases). Sequencing was done on a sample of naive CD4+ T cells from blood. The TCR originated in a woman aged 18-29 years in good health. CDR3 in amino acids: CASLRGVGHNEQFF. CDR3 nucleotide sequence: TGTGCCAGCCTACGGGGAGTCGGGCACAATGAGCAGTTCTTC. Using reference TRBV7-2 and TRBJ2-1 for the parts outside the CDR3, the full variable domain is GAGVSQSPSNKVTEKGKDVELRCDPISGHTALYWYRQSLGQGLEFLIYFQGNSAPDKSGLPSDRFSAERTGGSVSTLTIQRTQQEDSAVYLCASLRGVGHNEQFFGPGTRLTVL.